The TCR beta chain described here comes from a study of T cell repertoires in cytomegalovirus infection. TCRdb reprocessed the reads via MiXCR and lists one record per CDR3 protein. The table has about 830,000 distinct CDR3 sequences, 32% seen once; the top ten hold about an eighth. For this clonotype: Its antigen is still unknown.

The TCR sequence derives from a human donor in good health (CMV status not recorded). Some clones in this sample may be carry-over from other donors' samples. Material: cultured CD8+ T cells from PBMCs, obtained from culture after CMV antigen stimulation.

CDR3 coding DNA: TGTGCCAGCAGTGAAAAGTGGATAGGGGACATTGAAGGCTACACCTTC. Its protein product is CASSEKWIGDIEGYTF. The chain employs TRBV6-1 and TRBJ1-2, with a weak D call TRBD1 (6 bases). V lost 2 bases to trimming and J lost 8 bases, with 21 bases between them. The CDR3 contains 16 residues. CDR1 and CDR2 from the germline V gene are MNHNS and SASEGT.